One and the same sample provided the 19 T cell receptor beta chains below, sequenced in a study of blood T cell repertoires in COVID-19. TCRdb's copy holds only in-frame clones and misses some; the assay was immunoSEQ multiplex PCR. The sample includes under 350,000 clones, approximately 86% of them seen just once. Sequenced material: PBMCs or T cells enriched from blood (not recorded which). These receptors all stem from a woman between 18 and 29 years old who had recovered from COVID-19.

The DNA for the CDR3 is TGTGCCAGCAGCCCCCGTATGAACACTGAAGCTTTCTTT. Protein sequence: CASSPRMNTEAFF. The chain couples TRBV9 to TRBJ1-1, with D unclear. The CDR3 covers 13 residues. Per germline, CDR1 SGDLS and CDR2 YYNGEE. V was shortened by 4 bases and J by 0 bases, with 7 bases between the two germline ends.

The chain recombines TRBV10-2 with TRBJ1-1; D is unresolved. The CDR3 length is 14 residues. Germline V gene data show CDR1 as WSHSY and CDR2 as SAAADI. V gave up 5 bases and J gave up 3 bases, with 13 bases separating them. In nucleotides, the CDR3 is TGCGCCAGCAGTCCTTACTTGAGGGACACTGAAGCTTTCTTT. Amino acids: CASSPYLRDTEAFF.

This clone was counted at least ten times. CDR3 bases: TGCGCCAGCAGCCGAATGACTAGCGGGGGGGCACCTGCCGGGGAGCTGTTTTTT. Protein: CASSRMTSGGAPAGELFF. The rearrangement joins TRBV5-1 to TRBJ2-2; 14 nucleotides align to TRBD2. Germline V CDR1 and CDR2: SGHRS, YFSETQ. The CDR3 has 18 residues. V lost 4 bases and J lost 6; bases outside the gene matches: 11. The whole variable domain, remainder taken from reference TRBV5-1 and TRBJ2-2, is KAGVTQTPRYLIKTRGQQVTLSCSPISGHRSVSWYQQTPGQGLQFLFEYFSETQRNKGNFPGRFSGRQFSNSRSEMNVSTLELGDSALYLCASSRMTSGGAPAGELFFGEGSRLTVL.

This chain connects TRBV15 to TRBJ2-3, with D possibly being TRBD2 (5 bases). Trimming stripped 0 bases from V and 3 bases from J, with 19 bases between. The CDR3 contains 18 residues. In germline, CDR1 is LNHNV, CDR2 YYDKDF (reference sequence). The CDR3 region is CATSRDQRVSHETDTQYF. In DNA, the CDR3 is TGTGCCACCAGCAGAGATCAGAGGGTAAGCCACGAGACAGATACGCAGTATTTT.

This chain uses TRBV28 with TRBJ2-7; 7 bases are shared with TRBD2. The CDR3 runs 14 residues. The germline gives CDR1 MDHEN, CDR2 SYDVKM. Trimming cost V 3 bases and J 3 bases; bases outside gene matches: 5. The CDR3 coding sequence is TGTGCCAGCAGTTTCAGCGGGAACAACTACGAGCAGTACTTC. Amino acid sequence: CASSFSGNNYEQYF.

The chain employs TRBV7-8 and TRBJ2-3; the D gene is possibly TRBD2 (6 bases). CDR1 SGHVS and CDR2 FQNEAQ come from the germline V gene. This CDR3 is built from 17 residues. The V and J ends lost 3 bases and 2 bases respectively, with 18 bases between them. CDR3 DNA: TGTGCCAGCAGCTTTCAGGACTACCACACAATCACAGATACGCAGTATTTT. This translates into CASSFQDYHTITDTQYF.

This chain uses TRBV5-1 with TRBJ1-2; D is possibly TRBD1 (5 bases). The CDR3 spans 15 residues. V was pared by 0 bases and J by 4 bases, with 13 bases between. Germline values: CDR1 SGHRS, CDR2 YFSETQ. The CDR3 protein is CASSLAGGNGYGYTF. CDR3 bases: TGCGCCAGCAGCTTGGCCGGGGGGAACGGCTATGGCTACACCTTC.

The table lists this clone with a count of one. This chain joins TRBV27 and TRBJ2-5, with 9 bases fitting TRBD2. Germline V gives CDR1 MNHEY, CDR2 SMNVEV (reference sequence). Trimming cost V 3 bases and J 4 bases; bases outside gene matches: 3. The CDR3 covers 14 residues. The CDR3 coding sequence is TGTGCCAGCAGTTTTACAGCGGGAGGAGAGACCCAGTACTTC. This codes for CASSFTAGGETQYF.

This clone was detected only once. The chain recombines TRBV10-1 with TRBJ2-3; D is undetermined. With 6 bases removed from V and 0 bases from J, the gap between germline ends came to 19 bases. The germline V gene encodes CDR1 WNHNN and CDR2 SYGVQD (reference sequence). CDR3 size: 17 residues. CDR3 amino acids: CASRDRGHGRSTDTQYF. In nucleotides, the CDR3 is TGCGCCAGCAGAGATAGAGGCCACGGTCGCAGCACAGATACGCAGTATTTT.

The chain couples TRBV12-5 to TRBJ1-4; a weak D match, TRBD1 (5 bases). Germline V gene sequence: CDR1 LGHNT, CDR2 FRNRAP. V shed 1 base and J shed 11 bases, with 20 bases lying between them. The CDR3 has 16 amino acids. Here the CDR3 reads CASGLARDYGYSKLFF. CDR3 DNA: TGTGCTAGTGGTTTGGCCAGGGACTACGGATACTCTAAACTGTTTTTT. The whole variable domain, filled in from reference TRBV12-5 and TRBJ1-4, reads DARVTQTPRHKVTEMGQEVTMRCQPILGHNTVFWYRQTMMQGLELLAYFRNRAPLDDSGMPKDRFSAEMPDATLATLKIQPSEPRDSAVYFCASGLARDYGYSKLFFGSGTQLSVL.

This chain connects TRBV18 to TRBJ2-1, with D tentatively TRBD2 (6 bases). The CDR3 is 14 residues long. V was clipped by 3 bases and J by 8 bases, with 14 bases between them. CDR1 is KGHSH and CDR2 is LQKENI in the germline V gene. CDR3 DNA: TGTGCCAGCTCACCGCAACCCGGGGGTGATGAGCAGTTCTTC. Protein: CASSPQPGGDEQFF.

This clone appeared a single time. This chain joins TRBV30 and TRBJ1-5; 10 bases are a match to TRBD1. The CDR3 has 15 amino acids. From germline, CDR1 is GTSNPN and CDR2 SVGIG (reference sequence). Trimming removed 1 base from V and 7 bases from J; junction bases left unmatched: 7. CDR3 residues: CAWSAGQGNGQPQHF. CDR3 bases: TGTGCCTGGAGTGCGGGACAGGGGAACGGGCAGCCCCAGCATTTT.

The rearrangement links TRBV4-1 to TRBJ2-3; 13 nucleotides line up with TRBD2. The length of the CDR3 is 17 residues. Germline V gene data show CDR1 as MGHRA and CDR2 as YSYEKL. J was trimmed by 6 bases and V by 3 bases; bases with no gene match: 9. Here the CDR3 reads CASSQPSGLAGEDTQYF. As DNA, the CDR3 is TGCGCCAGCAGCCAGCCCTCTGGACTAGCGGGAGAGGATACGCAGTATTTT.

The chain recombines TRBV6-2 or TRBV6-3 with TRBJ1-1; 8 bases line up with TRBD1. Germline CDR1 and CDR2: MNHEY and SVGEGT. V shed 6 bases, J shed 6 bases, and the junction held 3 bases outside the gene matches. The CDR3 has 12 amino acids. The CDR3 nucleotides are TGTGCCAGCAGCAGACAGGGGTCTGAAGCTTTCTTT. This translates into CASSRQGSEAFF.

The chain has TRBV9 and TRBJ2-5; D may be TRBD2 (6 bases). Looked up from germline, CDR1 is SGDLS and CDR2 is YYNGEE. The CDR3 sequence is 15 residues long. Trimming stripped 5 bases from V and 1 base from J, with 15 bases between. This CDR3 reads CASSYSGTVQETQYF. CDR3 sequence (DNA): TGTGCCAGCAGTTATAGCGGAACAGTCCAAGAGACCCAGTACTTC.

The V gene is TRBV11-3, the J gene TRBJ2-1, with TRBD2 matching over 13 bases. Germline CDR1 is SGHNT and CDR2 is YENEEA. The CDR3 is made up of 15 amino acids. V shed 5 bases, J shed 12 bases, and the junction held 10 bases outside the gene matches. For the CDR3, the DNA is TGTGCCAGCAGCGTCTCAACTAGCGGGGGGGTTGGGCAGTTCTTC. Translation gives CASSVSTSGGVGQFF. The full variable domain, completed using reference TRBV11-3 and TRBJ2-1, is EAGVVQSPRYKIIEKKQPVAFWCNPISGHNTLYWYLQNLGQGPELLIRYENEEAVDDSQLPKDRFSAERLKGVDSTLKIQPAELGDSAVYLCASSVSTSGGVGQFFGPGTRLTVL.

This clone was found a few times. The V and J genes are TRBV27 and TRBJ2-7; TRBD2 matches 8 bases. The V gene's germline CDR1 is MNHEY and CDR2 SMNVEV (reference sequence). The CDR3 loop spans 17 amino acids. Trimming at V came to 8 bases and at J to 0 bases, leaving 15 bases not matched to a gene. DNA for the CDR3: TGTGCCAGCTTACTCTCTCTTCGGGGGGGGAGCTCCTACGAGCAGTACTTC. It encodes CASLLSLRGGSSYEQYF.

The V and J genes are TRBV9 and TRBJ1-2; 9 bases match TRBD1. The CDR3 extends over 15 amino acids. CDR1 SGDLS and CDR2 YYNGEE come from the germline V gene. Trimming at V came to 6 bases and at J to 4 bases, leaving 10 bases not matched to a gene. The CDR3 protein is CASTLTGGATYGYTF. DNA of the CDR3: TGTGCCAGCACCTTAACAGGGGGCGCTACCTATGGCTACACCTTC.

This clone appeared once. CDR3 loop: CATSDFLDQSSGNTIYF. In nucleotides, the CDR3 is TGTGCCACCAGTGACTTCCTAGACCAAAGTTCTGGAAACACCATATATTTT. J is TRBJ1-3 and V is TRBV24-1; D is undetermined. V dropped 4 bases and J dropped 1 base, with 16 bases sitting between them. The CDR3 contains 17 residues. Germline V gene data show CDR1 as KGHDR and CDR2 as SFDVKD.